The TCR beta chain described here comes from a study of blood T cells in healthy people across ages. Then a second PCR, running about 7 to 11 cycles, was carried out with a sample-barcoded 5' primer and a J-beta primer mix. TCRdb reanalysed the 5' RACE reads using MiXCR and keeps one entry per CDR3 protein. This table holds hundreds of thousands of distinct CDR3 sequences, roughly 43% found once. The V gene's germline CDR1 is GTSNPN and CDR2 SVGIG (reference sequence). Trimming pared 2 bases from V and 4 bases from J, leaving 17 bases between. The CDR3 runs to 15 residues. This clonotype was found a few times.

The rearrangement joins TRBV30 to TRBJ2-5; weak D call: TRBD2 (6 bases). This TCR came from a man aged 25 to 45 in good health. Sequencing was carried out using blood. DNA of the CDR3: TGTGCCTGGAGTCCGGAGGGTAGATCCTCAGAGACCCAGTACTTC. Translated: CAWSPEGRSSETQYF.